The 11 T cell receptor beta chains listed next were all sequenced from one sample in a study of T cell changes during pregnancy in multiple sclerosis. The assay was immunoSEQ multiplex PCR, and TCRdb's table has in-frame clones only and misses some. The sample comprises approximately 59,000 clones, about 93% of which are singletons, and roughly 1.4% rests with the top ten. This material consisted of peripheral blood, taken in the third trimester of pregnancy. These receptors all come from a female donor in good health, enrolled as a control in a pregnancy study.

The chain has TRBV30 and TRBJ1-1; maybe TRBD1 (5 bases). The CDR3 loop spans 14 amino acids. The V and J ends lost 2 bases and 2 bases respectively, with 12 bases between them. Germline V gene lookup returns CDR1 GTSNPN and CDR2 SVGIG (reference sequence). The CDR3 DNA is TGTGCCTGGAGTCTGGTTAGGGGAAACACTGAAGCTTTCTTT. This sequence encodes CAWSLVRGNTEAFF.

The chain uses TRBV28 and TRBJ1-3, with D hard to call. V was clipped by 6 bases and J by 7 bases, with 22 bases between them. This CDR3 is 16 amino acids long. CDR1 and CDR2 from the germline V gene are MDHEN and SYDVKM. DNA for the CDR3: TGTGCCAGCAGCCTAGGAGGGTCTGTGAGGAGGAACACCATATATTTT. Its translation is CASSLGGSVRRNTIYF.

This chain links TRBV6-6 with TRBJ1-5, with a tentative D call TRBD1 (6 bases). Germline loops: CDR1 MNHNY, CDR2 SVGAGI (reference sequence). V was cut by 5 bases and J by 4 bases, with 12 bases left in between. There are 14 residues in the CDR3. CDR3 DNA: TGTGCCAGCAGTACCGGACAGATTAATCAGCCCCAGCATTTT. Encoded protein: CASSTGQINQPQHF.

The rearrangement links TRBV7-6 to TRBJ2-3, with 7 bases that match TRBD1. After removal of 5 bases from V and 1 base from J, the junction contained 6 bases not matched to a gene. Germline loops: CDR1 SGHVS, CDR2 FNYEAQ. This CDR3 has 15 residues. The CDR3 sequence is CASSPGTARTDTQYF. The DNA of the CDR3 is TGTGCCAGCAGCCCAGGGACAGCCCGCACAGATACGCAGTATTTT.

This sequence joins TRBV19 and TRBJ2-4, with D unclear. Per germline, CDR1 LNHDA and CDR2 SQIVND (reference sequence). This CDR3 has 14 residues. Trimming removed 4 bases from V and 1 base from J, with 8 bases in between. CDR3 sequence: CASSNSNAKNIQYF. As DNA, the CDR3 is TGTGCCAGTAGTAATTCCAATGCCAAAAACATTCAGTACTTC.

The gene calls are TRBV6-5 and TRBJ2-5; 7 bases fit TRBD1. Trimming at V came to 6 bases and at J to 2 bases, leaving 3 bases not matched to a gene. Germline V gene sequence: CDR1 MNHEY, CDR2 SVGAGI. The CDR3 covers 13 residues. Here the CDR3 reads CASRTGQQETQYF. The CDR3 coding sequence is TGTGCCAGCAGGACGGGACAGCAAGAGACCCAGTACTTC.

The gene calls are TRBV5-1 and TRBJ1-1; D perhaps matches TRBD1 (5 bases). CDR3 length: 15 residues. Germline V gene sequence: CDR1 SGHRS, CDR2 YFSETQ. Trimming removed 4 bases from V and 3 bases from J, with 16 bases in between. The CDR3 nucleotides read TGCGCCAGCAGCCCCGACGGGGGTGCGTACACTGAAGCTTTCTTT. This translates into CASSPDGGAYTEAFF.

This sequence joins TRBV30 and TRBJ1-2; 7 bases are a match to TRBD1. Germline V gene lookup returns CDR1 GTSNPN and CDR2 SVGIG (reference sequence). Trimming removed 2 bases from V and 8 bases from J; junction bases left unmatched: 17. The CDR3 loop spans 16 amino acids. As DNA, the CDR3 is TGTGCCTGGAGTCCACCCGGGACAGAAATCTCCAGAGGCTACACCTTC. Translation gives CAWSPPGTEISRGYTF.

The V gene is TRBV2, the J gene TRBJ2-1; 9 bases line up with TRBD2. CDR1 and CDR2 from the germline V gene are SNHLY and FYNNEI. V shed 4 bases, J shed 5 bases, and the junction held 9 bases outside the gene matches. There are 16 residues in the CDR3. CDR3 protein: CASSARLAGQNNEQFF. DNA for the CDR3: TGTGCCAGCAGTGCGAGGCTAGCGGGGCAAAACAATGAGCAGTTCTTC.

This rearrangement joins TRBV6-5 to TRBJ2-3, with TRBD2 matching 7 bases. V trimming: 6 bases; J trimming: 6 bases; junction bases outside the gene matches: 6. The CDR3 has 13 residues. Germline V gene sequence: CDR1 MNHEY, CDR2 SVGAGI. CDR3 in DNA: TGTGCCAGCAGGGGACTATCATGGGATACGCAGTATTTT. This gives the protein CASRGLSWDTQYF.

The V call is TRBV11-2, the J call TRBJ1-2; TRBD1 agrees at 10 bases. CDR3 length equals 16 residues. V dropped 0 bases and J dropped 2; count of bases not matched to a gene: 3. The germline V gene encodes CDR1 SGHAT and CDR2 FQNNGV. CDR3 amino acids: CASSLDGTGANYGYTF. The CDR3 bases are TGTGCCAGCAGCTTAGATGGGACAGGGGCGAACTATGGCTACACCTTC.